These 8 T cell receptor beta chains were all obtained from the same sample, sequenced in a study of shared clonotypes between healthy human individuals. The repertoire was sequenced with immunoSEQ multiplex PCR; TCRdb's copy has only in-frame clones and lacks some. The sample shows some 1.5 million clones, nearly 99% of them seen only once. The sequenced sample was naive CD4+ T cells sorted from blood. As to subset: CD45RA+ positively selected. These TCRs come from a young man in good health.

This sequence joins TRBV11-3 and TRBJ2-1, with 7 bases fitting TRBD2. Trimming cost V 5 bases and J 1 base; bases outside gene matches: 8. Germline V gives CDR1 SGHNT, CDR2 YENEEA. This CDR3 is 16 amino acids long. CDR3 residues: CASSPSSGISYNEQFF. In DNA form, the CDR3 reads TGTGCCAGCAGCCCATCAAGCGGGATATCCTACAATGAGCAGTTCTTC.

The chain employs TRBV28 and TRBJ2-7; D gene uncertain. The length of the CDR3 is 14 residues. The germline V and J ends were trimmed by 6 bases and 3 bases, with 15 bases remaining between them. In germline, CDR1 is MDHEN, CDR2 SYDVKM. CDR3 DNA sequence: TGTGCCAGCAGCTCCCTTTTCGCACTCTACGAGCAGTACTTC. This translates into CASSSLFALYEQYF.

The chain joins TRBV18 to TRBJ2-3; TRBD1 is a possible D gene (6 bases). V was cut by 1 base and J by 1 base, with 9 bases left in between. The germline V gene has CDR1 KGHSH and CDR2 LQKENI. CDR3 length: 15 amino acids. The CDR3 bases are TGTGCCAGCTCACCACGGGACATACGCACAGATACGCAGTATTTT. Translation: CASSPRDIRTDTQYF.

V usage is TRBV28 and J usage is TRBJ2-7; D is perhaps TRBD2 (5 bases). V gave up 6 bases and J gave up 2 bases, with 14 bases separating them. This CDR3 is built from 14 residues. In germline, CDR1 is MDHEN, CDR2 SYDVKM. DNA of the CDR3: TGTGCCAGCAGCCCAGCGAGCGGAACCTACGAGCAGTACTTC. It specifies CASSPASGTYEQYF.

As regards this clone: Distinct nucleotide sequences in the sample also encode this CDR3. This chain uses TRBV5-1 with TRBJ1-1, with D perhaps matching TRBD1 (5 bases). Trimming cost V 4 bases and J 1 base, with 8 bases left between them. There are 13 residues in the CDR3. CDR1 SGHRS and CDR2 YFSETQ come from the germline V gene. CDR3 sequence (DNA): TGCGCCAGCAGCGGGGACCCGAACACTGAAGCTTTCTTT. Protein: CASSGDPNTEAFF. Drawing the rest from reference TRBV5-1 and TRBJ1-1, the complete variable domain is KAGVTQTPRYLIKTRGQQVTLSCSPISGHRSVSWYQQTPGQGLQFLFEYFSETQRNKGNFPGRFSGRQFSNSRSEMNVSTLELGDSALYLCASSGDPNTEAFFGQGTRLTVV.

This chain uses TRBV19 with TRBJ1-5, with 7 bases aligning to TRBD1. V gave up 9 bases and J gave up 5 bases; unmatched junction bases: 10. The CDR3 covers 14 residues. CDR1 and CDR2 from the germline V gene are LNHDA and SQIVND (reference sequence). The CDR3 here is CASSTGSHDQPQHF. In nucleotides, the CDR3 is TGTGCCAGCTCGACAGGGAGCCACGATCAGCCCCAGCATTTT.

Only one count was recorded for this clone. The CDR3 protein is CASSSPRGPETQYF. For the CDR3, the DNA is TGTGCCAGCAGCTCCCCCCGGGGTCCGGAGACCCAGTACTTC. This chain uses TRBV9 with TRBJ2-5; TRBD2 is a possible D gene (5 bases). V lost 4 bases, J lost 5 bases, and 15 bases lay in between. The CDR3 loop spans 14 amino acids. In germline, CDR1 is SGDLS, CDR2 YYNGEE.

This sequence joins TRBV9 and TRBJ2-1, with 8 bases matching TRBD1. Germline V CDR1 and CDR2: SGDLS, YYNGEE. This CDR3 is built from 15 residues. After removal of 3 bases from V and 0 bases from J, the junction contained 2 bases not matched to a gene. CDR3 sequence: CASSAGTGSYNEQFF. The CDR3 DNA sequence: TGTGCCAGCAGCGCCGGGACAGGCTCCTACAATGAGCAGTTCTTC.